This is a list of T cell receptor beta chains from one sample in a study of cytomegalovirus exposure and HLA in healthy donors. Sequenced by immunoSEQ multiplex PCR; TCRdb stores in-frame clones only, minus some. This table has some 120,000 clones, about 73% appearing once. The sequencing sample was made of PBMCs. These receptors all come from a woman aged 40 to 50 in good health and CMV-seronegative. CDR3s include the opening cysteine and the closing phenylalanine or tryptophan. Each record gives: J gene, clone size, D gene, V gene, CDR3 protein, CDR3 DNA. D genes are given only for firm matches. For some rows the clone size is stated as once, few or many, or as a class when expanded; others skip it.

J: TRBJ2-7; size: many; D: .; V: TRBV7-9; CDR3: CASSLSPGDGGSYEQYF; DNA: TGTGCCAGCAGCTTAAGTCCGGGGGACGGAGGCTCCTACGAGCAGTACTTC
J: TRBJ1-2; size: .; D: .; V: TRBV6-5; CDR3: CASGQVPYGYTF; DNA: TGTGCCAGCGGTCAGGTCCCCTATGGCTACACCTTC
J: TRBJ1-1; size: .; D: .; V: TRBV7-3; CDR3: CASSLTGSPGGAEAFF; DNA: TGTGCCAGCAGCTTAACCGGAAGCCCGGGGGGCGCTGAAGCTTTCTTT
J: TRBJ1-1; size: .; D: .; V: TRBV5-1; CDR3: CASSLVDLNTEAFF; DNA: TGCGCCAGCAGCTTGGTGGACTTAAACACTGAAGCTTTCTTT
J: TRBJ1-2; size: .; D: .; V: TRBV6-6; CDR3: CASSPPGFHGYTF; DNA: TGTGCCAGCAGTCCCCCAGGGTTCCATGGCTACACCTTC
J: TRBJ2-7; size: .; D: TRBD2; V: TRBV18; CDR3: CASSPGLAEIYEQYF; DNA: TGTGCCAGCTCACCAGGTCTAGCGGAGATCTACGAGCAGTACTTC
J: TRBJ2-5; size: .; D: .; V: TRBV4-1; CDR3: CASSQILTPRQETQYF; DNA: TGCGCCAGCAGCCAAATACTGACCCCGAGGCAAGAGACCCAGTACTTC
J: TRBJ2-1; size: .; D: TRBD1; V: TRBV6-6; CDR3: CASSVTGGSTLNEQFF; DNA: TGTGCCAGCAGTGTGACAGGGGGAAGCACCCTCAATGAGCAGTTCTTC
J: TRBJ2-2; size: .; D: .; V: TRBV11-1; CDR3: CASSSQDTGELFF; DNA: TGTGCCAGCAGCTCCCAGGACACCGGGGAGCTGTTTTTT
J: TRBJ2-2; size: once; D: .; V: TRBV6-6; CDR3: CASSRQANTGELFF; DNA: TGTGCCAGCAGCCGACAGGCCAACACCGGGGAGCTGTTTTTT
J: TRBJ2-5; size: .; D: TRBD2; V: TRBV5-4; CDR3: CASSFPLAEQETQYF; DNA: TGTGCCAGCAGCTTCCCGCTAGCGGAACAAGAGACCCAGTACTTC
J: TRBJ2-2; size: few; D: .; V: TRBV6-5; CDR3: CASSERDTGELFF; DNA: TGTGCCAGCAGTGAGCGGGACACCGGGGAGCTGTTTTTT
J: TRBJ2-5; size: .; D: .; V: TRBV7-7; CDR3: CASSSLGPQETQYF; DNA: TGTGCTAGCAGTTCCCTTGGGCCCCAGGAGACCCAGTACTTC
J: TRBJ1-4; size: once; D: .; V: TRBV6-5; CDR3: CASSYSIGKGGEKLFF; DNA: TGTGCCAGCAGTTACTCGATCGGCAAGGGAGGGGAAAAACTGTTTTTT
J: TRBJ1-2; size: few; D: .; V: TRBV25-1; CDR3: CASSEYNGPGNYGYTF; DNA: TGTGCCAGCAGTGAATATAATGGCCCAGGGAACTATGGCTACACCTTC
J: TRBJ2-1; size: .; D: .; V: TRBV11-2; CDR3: CASSSGLFGEQFF; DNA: TGTGCCAGCAGCTCGGGACTGTTCGGTGAGCAGTTCTTC
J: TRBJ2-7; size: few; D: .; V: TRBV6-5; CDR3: CASSYSGREQYF; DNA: TGTGCCAGCAGTTACTCTGGGCGCGAGCAGTACTTC
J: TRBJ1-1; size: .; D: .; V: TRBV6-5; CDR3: CASSYSRQMNTEAFF; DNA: TGTGCCAGCAGTTACTCAAGACAAATGAACACTGAAGCTTTCTTT
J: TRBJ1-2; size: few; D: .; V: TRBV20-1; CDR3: CSAGRVDGYTF; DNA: TGCAGTGCCGGCAGGGTGGATGGCTACACCTTC
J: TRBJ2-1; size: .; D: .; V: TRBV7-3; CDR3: CASSSSGWNEQFF; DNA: TGTGCCAGCAGCTCCTCGGGGTGGAATGAGCAGTTCTTC
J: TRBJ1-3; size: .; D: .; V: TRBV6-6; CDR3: CASLRGNSGNTIYF; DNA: TGTGCCAGCCTAAGAGGGAACTCTGGAAACACCATATATTTT
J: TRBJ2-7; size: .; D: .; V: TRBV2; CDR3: CASRGGDRRYEQYF; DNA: TGTGCCAGCAGAGGGGGGGACAGGAGATACGAGCAGTACTTC
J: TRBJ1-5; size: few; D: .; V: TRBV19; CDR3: CASLPSGTRLNTGNQPQHF; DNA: TGTGCCAGCTTACCCTCAGGCACCCGCCTAAATACAGGCAATCAGCCCCAGCATTTT
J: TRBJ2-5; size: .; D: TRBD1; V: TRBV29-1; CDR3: CSVGGQGAHQETQYF; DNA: TGCAGCGTTGGGGGACAGGGGGCCCACCAAGAGACCCAGTACTTC
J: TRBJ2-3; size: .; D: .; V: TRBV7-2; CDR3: CASSRYLTISRTDTQYF; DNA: TGTGCCAGCAGCCGCTACCTGACTATCTCGCGCACAGATACGCAGTATTTT
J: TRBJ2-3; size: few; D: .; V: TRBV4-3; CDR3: CASSPSPGGPLTDTQYF; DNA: TGCGCCAGCAGCCCGAGTCCGGGGGGCCCCCTCACAGATACGCAGTATTTT
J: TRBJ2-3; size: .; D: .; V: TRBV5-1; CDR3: CASTLDSGTDTQYF; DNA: TGCGCCAGCACCCTGGATAGCGGCACAGATACGCAGTATTTT
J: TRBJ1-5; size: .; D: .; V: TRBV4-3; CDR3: CASSQDRAGAGGPQHF; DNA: TGCGCCAGCAGCCAAGACCGGGCAGGCGCGGGGGGGCCCCAGCATTTT
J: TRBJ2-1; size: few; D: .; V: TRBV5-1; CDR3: CASSLIQGKSVYNEQFF; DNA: TGCGCCAGCAGCTTGATACAGGGAAAGAGTGTCTACAATGAGCAGTTCTTC
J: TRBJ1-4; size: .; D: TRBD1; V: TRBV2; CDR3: CASYGTGGGREKLFF; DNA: TGTGCCAGCTACGGGACAGGGGGCGGTCGGGAAAAACTGTTTTTT
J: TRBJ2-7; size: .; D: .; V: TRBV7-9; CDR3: CSSSLRDSRGHEQYF; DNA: TGTTCCAGCAGCTTACGAGACAGTAGGGGCCACGAGCAGTACTTC
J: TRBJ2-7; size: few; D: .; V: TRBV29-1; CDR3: CSVDLGGQGPVYEQYF; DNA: TGCAGCGTTGATCTCGGTGGGCAGGGGCCAGTGTACGAGCAGTACTTC
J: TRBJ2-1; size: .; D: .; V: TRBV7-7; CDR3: CASSAGTDSYNEQFF; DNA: TGTGCTAGCAGCGCCGGGACTGACTCCTACAATGAGCAGTTCTTC
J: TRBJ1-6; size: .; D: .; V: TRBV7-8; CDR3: CASSQMAGPGSSPLHF; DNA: TGTGCCAGCAGCCAGATGGCGGGGCCGGGGAGTTCACCCCTCCACTTT
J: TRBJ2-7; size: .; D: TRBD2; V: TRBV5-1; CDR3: CASSLGTSGSVGYEQYF; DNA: TGCGCCAGCAGCTTGGGTACTAGCGGTTCTGTAGGGTACGAGCAGTACTTC
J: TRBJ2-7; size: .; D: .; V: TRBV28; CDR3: CASGTSTYYEQYF; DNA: TGTGCCAGCGGCACTAGTACCTATTACGAGCAGTACTTC
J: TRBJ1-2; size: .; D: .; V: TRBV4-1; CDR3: CASTRDRGTNYGYTF; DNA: TGCGCCAGCACCCGAGACCGCGGGACTAACTATGGCTACACCTTC
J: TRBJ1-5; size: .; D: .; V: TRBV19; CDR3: CASTGVNQPQHF; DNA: TGTGCCAGTACCGGGGTCAATCAGCCCCAGCATTTT
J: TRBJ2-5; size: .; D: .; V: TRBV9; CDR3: CASSVVGRQVETQYF; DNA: TGTGCCAGCAGCGTAGTTGGCAGGCAGGTAGAGACCCAGTACTTC
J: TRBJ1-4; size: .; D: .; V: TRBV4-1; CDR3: CASSQFGSTNEKLFF; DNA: TGCGCCAGCAGCCAATTCGGGTCAACTAATGAAAAACTGTTTTTT
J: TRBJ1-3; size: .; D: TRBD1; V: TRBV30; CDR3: CAWADRERGNTIYF; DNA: TGTGCCTGGGCGGACAGGGAACGCGGAAACACCATATATTTT
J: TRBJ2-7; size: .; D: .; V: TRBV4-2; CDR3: CASSQDYEGTYEQYF; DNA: TGTGCCAGCAGCCAAGACTACGAGGGAACCTACGAGCAGTACTTC
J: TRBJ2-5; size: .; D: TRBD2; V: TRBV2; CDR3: CASSGVSGGALGETQYF; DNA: TGTGCCAGCAGCGGAGTGAGCGGGGGGGCCCTGGGAGAGACCCAGTACTTC
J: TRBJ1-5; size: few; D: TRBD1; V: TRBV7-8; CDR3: CASSLEGGLSNQPQHF; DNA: TGTGCCAGCAGCTTGGAAGGGGGCCTGAGCAATCAGCCCCAGCATTTT
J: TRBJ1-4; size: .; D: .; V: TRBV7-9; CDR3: CASSLAEGLPNEKLFF; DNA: TGTGCCAGCAGCTTAGCGGAGGGGCTTCCTAATGAAAAACTGTTTTTT
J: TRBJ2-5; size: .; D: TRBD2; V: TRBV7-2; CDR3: CASSLGRGGSAMETQYF; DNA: TGTGCCAGCAGCTTGGGGCGCGGGGGAAGTGCAATGGAGACCCAGTACTTC
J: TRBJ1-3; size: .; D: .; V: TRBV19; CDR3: CASSDVMGASGNTIYF; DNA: TGTGCCAGTAGTGACGTAATGGGGGCATCTGGAAACACCATATATTTT
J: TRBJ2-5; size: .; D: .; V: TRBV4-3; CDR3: CASSQEVRMAETQYF; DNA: TGCGCCAGCAGCCAGGAGGTGAGGATGGCGGAGACCCAGTACTTC
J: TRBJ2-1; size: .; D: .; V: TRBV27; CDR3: CASSLEGSSYNEQFF; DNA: TGTGCCAGCAGTTTAGAGGGAAGCTCCTACAATGAGCAGTTCTTC
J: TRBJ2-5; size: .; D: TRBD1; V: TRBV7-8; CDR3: CASSFDRGETQYF; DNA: TGTGCCAGCAGCTTTGACAGGGGAGAGACCCAGTACTTC
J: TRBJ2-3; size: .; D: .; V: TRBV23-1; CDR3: CASSQRARGRGKDTQYF; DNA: TGCGCCAGCAGTCAACGAGCGCGGGGCCGCGGGAAAGATACGCAGTATTTT
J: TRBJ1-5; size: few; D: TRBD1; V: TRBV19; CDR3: CASSPQGAHQPQHF; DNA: TGTGCCAGTAGTCCACAGGGGGCGCATCAGCCCCAGCATTTT
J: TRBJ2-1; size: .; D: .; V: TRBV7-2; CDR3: CASSQEASEGGEQFF; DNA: TGTGCCAGCAGCCAAGAGGCTAGCGAGGGTGGTGAGCAGTTCTTC
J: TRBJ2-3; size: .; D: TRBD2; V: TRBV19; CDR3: CASSIMTSDTDTQYF; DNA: TGTGCCAGTAGTATAATGACTAGCGACACAGATACGCAGTATTTT
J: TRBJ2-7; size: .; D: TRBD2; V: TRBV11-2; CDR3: CASSLLIAGAGVEQYF; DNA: TGTGCCAGCAGCCTCCTTATAGCGGGAGCCGGGGTCGAGCAGTACTTC
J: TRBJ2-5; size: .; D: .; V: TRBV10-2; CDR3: CASALGRDGAQYF; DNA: TGCGCCAGCGCCTTGGGGCGGGACGGGGCCCAGTACTTC
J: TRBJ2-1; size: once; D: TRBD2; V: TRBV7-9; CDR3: CASSWGTSGGSEQFF; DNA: TGTGCCAGCAGCTGGGGGACTAGCGGGGGGAGTGAGCAGTTCTTC
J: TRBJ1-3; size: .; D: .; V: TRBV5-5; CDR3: CASRYDYSGNTIYF; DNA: TGTGCCAGCAGATACGACTACTCTGGAAACACCATATATTTT
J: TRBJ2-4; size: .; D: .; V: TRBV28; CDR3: CASRAAAKNIQYF; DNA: TGTGCCAGCAGGGCCGCAGCCAAAAACATTCAGTACTTC